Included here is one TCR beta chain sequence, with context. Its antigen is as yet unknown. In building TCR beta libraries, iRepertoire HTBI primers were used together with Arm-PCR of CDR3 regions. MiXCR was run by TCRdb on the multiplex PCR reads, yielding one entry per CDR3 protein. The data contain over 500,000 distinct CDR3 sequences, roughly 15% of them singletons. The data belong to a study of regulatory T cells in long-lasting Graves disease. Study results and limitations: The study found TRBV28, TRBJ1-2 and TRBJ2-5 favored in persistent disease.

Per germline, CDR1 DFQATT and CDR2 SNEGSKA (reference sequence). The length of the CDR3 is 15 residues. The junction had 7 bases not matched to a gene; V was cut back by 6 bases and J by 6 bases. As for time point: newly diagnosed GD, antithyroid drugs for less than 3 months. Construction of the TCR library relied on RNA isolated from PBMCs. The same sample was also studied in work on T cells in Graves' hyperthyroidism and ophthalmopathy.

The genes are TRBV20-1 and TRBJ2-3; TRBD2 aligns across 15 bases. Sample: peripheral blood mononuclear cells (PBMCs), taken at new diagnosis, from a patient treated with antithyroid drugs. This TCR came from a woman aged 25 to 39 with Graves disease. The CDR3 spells CSAKGLAGGPDTQYF. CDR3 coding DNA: TGCAGTGCCAAGGGACTAGCGGGAGGTCCGGATACGCAGTATTTT.